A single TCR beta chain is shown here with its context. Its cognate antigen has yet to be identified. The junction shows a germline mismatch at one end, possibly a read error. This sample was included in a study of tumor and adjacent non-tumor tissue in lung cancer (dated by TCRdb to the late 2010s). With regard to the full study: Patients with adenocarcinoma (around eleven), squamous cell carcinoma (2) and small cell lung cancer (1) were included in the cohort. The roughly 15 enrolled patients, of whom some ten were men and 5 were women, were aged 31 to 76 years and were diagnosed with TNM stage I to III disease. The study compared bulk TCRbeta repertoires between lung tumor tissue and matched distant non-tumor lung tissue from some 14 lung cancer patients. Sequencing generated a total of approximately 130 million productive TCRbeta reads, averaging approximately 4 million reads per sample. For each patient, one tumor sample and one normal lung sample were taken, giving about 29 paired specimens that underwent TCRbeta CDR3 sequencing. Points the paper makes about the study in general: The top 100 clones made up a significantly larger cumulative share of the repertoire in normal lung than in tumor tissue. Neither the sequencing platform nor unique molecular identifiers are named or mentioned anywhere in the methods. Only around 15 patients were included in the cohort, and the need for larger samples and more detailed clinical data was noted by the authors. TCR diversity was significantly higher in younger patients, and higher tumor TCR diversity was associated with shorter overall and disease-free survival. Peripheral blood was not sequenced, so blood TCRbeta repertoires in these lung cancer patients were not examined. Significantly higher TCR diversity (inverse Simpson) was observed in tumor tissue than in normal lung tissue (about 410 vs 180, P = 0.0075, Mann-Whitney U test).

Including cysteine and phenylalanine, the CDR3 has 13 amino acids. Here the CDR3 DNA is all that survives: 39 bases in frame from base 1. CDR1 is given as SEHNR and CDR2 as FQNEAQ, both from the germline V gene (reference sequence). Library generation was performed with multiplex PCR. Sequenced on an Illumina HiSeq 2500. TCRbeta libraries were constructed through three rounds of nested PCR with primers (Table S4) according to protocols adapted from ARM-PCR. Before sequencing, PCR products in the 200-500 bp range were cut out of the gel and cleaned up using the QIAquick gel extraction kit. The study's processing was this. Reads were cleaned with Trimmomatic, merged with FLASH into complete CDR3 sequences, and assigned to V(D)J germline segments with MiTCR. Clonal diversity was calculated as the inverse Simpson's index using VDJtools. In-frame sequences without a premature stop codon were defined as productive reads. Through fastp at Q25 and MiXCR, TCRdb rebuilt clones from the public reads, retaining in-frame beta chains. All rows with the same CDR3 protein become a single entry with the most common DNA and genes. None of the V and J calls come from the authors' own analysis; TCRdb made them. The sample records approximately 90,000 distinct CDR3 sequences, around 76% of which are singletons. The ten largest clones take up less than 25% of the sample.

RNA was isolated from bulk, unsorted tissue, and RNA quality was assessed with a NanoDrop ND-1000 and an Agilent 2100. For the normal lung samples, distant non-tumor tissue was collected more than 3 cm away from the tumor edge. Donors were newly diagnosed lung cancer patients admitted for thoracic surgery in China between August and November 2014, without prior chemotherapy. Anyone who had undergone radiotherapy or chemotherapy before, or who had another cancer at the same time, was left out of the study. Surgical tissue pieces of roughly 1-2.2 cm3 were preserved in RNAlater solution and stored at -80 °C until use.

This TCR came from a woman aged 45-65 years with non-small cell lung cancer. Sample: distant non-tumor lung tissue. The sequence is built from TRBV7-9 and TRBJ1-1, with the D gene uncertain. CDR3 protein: CASSYVGNTEVFF. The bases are TGTGCCAGCAGCTATGTCGGGAACACTGAAGTTTTCTTT.